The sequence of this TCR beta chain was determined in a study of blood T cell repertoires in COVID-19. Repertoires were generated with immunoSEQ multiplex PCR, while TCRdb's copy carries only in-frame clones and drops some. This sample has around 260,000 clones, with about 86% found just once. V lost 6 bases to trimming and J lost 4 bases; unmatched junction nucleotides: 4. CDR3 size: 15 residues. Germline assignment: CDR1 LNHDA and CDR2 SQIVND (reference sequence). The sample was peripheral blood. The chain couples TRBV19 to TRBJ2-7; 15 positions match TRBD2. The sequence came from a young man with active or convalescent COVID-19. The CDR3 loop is CASSGLAGGLYEQYF. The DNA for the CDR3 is TGTGCCAGTAGCGGACTAGCGGGGGGGCTTTACGAGCAGTACTTC.